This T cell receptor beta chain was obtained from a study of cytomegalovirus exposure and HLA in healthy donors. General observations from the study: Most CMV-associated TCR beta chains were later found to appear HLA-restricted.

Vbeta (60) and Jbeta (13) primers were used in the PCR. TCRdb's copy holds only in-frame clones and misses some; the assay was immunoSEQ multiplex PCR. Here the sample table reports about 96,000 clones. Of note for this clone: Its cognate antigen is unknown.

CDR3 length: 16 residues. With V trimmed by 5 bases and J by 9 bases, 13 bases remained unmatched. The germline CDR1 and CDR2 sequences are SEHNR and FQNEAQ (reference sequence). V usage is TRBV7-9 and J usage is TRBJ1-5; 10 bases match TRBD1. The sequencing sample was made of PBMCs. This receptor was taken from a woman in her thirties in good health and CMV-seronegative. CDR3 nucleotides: TGTGCCAGCAGCAGATCCGGGACAGGGGTATTCGGGCCCCAGCATTTT. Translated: CASSRSGTGVFGPQHF.